Listed below are T cell receptor beta chains from one sample, sequenced in a study of early T cells in non-severe SARS-CoV-2 infection. TCRdb re-derived calls from the 5' RACE reads in MiXCR, one entry per CDR3 protein. The sample includes 50,000 to 70,000 distinct CDR3 sequences, approximately 13% of them seen just once. Sequences were obtained from whole blood. These receptors originate from an adult who was a healthcare worker with PCR-confirmed SARS-CoV-2 infection or an uninfected control (not recorded which). CDR3s leave out the opening cysteine and the closing phenylalanine or tryptophan. Expanded clones get a size class; other rows say once, few or many, or leave the size out.

TRBJ1-4	many	TRBV30	AWRQGDEKLF
TRBJ2-3	NA	TRBV6-2/TRBV6-3	ASSPSESTDTQY
TRBJ2-2	NA	TRBV19	ASSPSFNTGELF
TRBJ2-1	many	TRBV6-2/TRBV6-3	ASRTQGNEQF
TRBJ1-1	few	TRBV4-2	ASSQDLLGKRNTEAF
TRBJ1-1	NA	TRBV20-1	SASQEPNTEAF
TRBJ1-4	NA	TRBV7-2	ASSYNKGPNEKLF
TRBJ1-1	NA	TRBV7-9	ASSPSLGKNTEAF
TRBJ2-1	NA	TRBV19	ASREGAERPNEQF
TRBJ2-3	few	TRBV6-5	ASSSADWTSGPTDTQY
TRBJ1-1	many	TRBV6-2/TRBV6-3	ASVSLFGRAQGNTEAF